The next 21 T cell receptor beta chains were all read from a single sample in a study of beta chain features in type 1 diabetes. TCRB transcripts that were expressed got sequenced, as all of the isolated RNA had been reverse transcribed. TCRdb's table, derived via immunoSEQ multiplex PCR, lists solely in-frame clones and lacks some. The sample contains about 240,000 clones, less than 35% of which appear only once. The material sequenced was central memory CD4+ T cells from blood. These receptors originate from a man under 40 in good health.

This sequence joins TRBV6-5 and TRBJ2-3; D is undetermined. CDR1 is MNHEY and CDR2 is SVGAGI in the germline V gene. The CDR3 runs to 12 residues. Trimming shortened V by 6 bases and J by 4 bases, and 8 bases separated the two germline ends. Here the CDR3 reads CASRTQADTQYF. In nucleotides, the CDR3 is TGTGCCAGCAGGACCCAGGCAGATACGCAGTATTTT.

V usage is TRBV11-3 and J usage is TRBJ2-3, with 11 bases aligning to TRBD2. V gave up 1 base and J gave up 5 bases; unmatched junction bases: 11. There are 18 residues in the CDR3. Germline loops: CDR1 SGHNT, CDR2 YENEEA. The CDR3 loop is CASSLGILAGGFGDTQYF. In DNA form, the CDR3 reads TGTGCCAGCAGCTTAGGGATTCTAGCGGGGGGCTTTGGAGATACGCAGTATTTT. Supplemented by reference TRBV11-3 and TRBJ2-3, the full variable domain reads EAGVVQSPRYKIIEKKQPVAFWCNPISGHNTLYWYLQNLGQGPELLIRYENEEAVDDSQLPKDRFSAERLKGVDSTLKIQPAELGDSAVYLCASSLGILAGGFGDTQYFGPGTRLTVL.

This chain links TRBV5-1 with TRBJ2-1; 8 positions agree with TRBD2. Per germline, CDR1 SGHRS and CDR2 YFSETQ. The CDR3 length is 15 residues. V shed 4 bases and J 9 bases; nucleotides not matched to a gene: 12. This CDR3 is CASSLEYSGSGEQFF. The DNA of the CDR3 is TGCGCCAGCAGCCTCGAGTACAGCGGGAGTGGTGAGCAGTTCTTC. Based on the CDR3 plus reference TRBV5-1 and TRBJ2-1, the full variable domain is KAGVTQTPRYLIKTRGQQVTLSCSPISGHRSVSWYQQTPGQGLQFLFEYFSETQRNKGNFPGRFSGRQFSNSRSEMNVSTLELGDSALYLCASSLEYSGSGEQFFGPGTRLTVL.

CDR3 nucleotide sequence: TGTGCAAGTCGCTTACTTCGACCCGGACAGGTTTCCTACGAGCAGTACTTC. Translated, it gives CASRLLRPGQVSYEQYF. The chain links TRBV12-2 to TRBJ2-7; TRBD1 is the table's D call, not checked against the DNA. TRBV12-2 has pseudogene status. This CDR3 has 17 residues.

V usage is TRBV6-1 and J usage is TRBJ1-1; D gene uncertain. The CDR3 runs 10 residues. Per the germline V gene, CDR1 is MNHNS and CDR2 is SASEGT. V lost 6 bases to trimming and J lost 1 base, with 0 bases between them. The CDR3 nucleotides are TGTGCCAGCAGGAACACTGAAGCTTTCTTT. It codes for CASRNTEAFF.

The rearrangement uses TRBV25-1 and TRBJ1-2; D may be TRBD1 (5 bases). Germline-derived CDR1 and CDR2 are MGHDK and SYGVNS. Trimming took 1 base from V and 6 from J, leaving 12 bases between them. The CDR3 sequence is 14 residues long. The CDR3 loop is CASSESGRENGYTF. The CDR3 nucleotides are TGTGCCAGCAGTGAATCGGGCAGGGAGAATGGCTACACCTTC.

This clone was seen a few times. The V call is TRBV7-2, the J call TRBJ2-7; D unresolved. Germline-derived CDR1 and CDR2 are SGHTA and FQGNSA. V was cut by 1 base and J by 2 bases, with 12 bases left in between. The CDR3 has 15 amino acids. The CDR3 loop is CASSLGDKETYEQYF. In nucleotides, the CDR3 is TGTGCCAGCAGCTTAGGTGATAAAGAGACCTACGAGCAGTACTTC.

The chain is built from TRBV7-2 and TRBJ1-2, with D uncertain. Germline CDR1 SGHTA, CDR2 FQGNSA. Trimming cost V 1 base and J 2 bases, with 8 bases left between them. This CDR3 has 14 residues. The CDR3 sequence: CASSLGDFNYGYTF. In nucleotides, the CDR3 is TGTGCCAGCAGCTTAGGAGATTTCAACTATGGCTACACCTTC.

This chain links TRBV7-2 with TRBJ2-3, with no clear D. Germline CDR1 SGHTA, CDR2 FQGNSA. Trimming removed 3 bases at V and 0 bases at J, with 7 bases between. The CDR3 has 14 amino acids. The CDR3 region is CASSLRLSTDTQYF. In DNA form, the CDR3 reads TGTGCCAGCAGCTTGAGGCTTAGCACAGATACGCAGTATTTT.

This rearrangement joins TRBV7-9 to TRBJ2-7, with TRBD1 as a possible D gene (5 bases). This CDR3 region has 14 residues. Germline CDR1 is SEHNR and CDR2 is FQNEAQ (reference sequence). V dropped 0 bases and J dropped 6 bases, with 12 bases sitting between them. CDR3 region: CASSLAMTVTEQYF. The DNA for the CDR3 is TGTGCCAGCAGCTTAGCGATGACAGTTACCGAGCAGTACTTC.

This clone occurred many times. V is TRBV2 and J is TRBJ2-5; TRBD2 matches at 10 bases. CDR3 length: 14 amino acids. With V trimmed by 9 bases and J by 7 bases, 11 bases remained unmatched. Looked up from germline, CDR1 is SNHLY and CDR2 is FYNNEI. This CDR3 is CASWGLAGEVTQYF. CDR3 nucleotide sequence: TGTGCCAGTTGGGGGCTAGCGGGAGAGGTGACCCAGTACTTC.

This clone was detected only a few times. The CDR3: CASSLRLAGYNEQFF. The CDR3 DNA is TGTGCCAGCAGCTTAAGACTAGCGGGTTACAATGAGCAGTTCTTC. The chain has TRBV11-2 and TRBJ2-1, with 10 bases that match TRBD2. After removal of 2 bases from V and 4 bases from J, the junction contained 2 bases not matched to a gene. From germline, CDR1 is SGHAT and CDR2 FQNNGV. The CDR3 is 15 amino acids. Looking up the rest from reference TRBV11-2 and TRBJ2-1 gives the full variable domain: EAGVAQSPRYKIIEKRQSVAFWCNPISGHATLYWYQQILGQGPKLLIQFQNNGVVDDSQLPKDRFSAERLKGVDSTLKIQPAKLEDSAVYLCASSLRLAGYNEQFFGPGTRLTVL.

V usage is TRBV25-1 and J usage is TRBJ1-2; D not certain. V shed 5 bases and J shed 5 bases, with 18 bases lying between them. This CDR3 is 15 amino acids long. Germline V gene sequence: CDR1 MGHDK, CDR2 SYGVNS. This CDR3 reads CASSPGNRHEYGYTF. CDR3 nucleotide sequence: TGTGCCAGCAGTCCCGGAAATCGACACGAATATGGCTACACCTTC.

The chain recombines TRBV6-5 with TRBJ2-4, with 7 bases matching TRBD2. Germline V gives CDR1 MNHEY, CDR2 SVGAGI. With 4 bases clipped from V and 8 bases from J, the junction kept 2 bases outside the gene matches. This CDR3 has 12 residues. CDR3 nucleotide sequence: TGTGCCAGCAGTTCGGCGGGGGACATTCAGTACTTC. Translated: CASSSAGDIQYF.

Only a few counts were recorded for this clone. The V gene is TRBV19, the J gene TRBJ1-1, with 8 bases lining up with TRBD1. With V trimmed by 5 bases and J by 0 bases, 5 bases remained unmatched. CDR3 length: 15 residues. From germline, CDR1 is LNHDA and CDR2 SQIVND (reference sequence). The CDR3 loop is CASSGRQGLNTEAFF. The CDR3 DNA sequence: TGTGCCAGTAGTGGGCGACAGGGGTTGAACACTGAAGCTTTCTTT.

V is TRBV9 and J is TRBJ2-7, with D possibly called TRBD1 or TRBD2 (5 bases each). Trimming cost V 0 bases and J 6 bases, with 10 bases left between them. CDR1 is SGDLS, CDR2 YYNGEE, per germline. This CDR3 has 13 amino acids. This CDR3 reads CASSVDGGTEQYF. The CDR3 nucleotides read TGTGCCAGCAGCGTAGATGGGGGTACCGAGCAGTACTTC.

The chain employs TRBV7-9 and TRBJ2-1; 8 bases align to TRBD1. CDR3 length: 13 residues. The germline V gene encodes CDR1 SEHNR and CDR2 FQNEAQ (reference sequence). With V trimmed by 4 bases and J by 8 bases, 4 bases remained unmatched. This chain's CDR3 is CASSSDRDDEQFF. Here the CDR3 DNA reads TGTGCCAGCAGCTCGGACAGGGATGATGAGCAGTTCTTC.

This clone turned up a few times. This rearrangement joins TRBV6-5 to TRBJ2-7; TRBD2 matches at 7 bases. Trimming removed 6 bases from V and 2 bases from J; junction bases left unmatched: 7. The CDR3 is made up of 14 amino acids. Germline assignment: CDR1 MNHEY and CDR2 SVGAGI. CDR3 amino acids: CASSKGEGTYEQYF. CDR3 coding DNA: TGTGCCAGCAGCAAAGGGGAGGGAACCTACGAGCAGTACTTC.

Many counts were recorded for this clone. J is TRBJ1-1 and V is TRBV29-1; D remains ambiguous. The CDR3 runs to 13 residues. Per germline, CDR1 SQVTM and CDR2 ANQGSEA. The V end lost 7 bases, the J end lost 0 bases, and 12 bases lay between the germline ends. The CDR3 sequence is CSARNTVNTEAFF. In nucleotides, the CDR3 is TGCAGCGCGCGGAATACGGTGAACACTGAAGCTTTCTTT.

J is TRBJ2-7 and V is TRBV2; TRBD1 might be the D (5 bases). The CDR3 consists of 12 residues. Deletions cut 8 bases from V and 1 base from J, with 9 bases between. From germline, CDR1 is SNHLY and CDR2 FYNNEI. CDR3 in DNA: TGTGCCAGCGGAAAGGGGTCCTACGAGCAGTACTTC. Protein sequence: CASGKGSYEQYF.

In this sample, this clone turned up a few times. CDR3 loop: CAISELGTQYF. CDR3 coding DNA: TGTGCCATCAGTGAGTTGGGTACGCAGTATTTT. The rearrangement joins TRBV10-3 to TRBJ2-3; D is undetermined. Per germline, CDR1 ENHRY and CDR2 SYGVKD. V lost 1 base and J 8 bases, leaving 4 bases between the germline ends. The length of the CDR3 is 11 residues.